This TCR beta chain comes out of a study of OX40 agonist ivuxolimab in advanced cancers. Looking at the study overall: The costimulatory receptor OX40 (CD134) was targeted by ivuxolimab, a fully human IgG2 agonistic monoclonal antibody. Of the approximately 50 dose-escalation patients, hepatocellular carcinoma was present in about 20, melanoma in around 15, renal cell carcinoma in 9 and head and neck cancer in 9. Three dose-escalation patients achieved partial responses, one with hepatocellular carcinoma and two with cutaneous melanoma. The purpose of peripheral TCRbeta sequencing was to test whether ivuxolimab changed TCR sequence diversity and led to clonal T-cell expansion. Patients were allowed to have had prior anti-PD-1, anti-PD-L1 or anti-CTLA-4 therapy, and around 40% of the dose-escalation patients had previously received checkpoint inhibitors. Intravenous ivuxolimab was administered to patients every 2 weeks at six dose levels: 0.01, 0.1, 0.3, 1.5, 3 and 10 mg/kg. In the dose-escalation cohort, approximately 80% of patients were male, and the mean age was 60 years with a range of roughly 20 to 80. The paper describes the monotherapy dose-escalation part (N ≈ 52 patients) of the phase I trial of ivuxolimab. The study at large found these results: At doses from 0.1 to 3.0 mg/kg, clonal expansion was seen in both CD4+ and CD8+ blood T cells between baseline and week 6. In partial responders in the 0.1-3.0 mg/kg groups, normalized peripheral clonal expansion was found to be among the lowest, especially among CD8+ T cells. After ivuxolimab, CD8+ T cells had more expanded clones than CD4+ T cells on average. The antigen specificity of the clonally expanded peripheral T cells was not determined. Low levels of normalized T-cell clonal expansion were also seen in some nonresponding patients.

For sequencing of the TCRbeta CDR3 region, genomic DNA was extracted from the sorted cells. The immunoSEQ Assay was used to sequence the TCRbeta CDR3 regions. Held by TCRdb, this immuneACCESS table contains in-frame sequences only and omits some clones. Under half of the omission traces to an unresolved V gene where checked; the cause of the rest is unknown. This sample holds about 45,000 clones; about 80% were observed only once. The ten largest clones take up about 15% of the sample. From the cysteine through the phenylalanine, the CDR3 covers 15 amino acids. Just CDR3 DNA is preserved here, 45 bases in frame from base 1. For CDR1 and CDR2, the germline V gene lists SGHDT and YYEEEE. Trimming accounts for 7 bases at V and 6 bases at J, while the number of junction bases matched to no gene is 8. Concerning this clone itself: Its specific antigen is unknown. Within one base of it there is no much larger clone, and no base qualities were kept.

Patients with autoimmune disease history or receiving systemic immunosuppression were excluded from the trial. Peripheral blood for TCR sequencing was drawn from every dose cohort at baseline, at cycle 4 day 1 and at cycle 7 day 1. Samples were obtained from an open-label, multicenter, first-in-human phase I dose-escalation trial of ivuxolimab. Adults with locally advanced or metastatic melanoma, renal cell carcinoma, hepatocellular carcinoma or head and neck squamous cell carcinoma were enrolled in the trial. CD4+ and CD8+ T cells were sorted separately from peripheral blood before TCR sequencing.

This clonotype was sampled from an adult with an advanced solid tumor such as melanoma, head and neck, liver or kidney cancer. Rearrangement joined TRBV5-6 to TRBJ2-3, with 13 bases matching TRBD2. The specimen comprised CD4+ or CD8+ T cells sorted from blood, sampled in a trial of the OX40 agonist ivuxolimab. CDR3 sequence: CASLEGTSGADTQYF. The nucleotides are TGTGCCAGCTTAGAAGGGACTAGCGGGGCCGATACGCAGTATTTT. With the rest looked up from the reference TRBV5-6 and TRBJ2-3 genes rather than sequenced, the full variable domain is DAGVTQSPTHLIKTRGQQVTLRCSPKSGHDTVSWYQQALGQGPQFIFQYYEEEERQRGNFPDRFSGHQFPNYSSELNVNALLLGDSALYLCASLEGTSGADTQYFGPGTRLTVL.